This entry lists 13 T cell receptor beta chains sequenced from one sample in a study of blood T cells in healthy people across ages. For the second PCR, which ran for about 7 to 11 cycles, a sample-barcoded 5' primer and a J-beta primer mix were used. Using its own MiXCR run on the 5' RACE reads, TCRdb lists one record per CDR3 protein. The sample has nearly 800,000 distinct CDR3 sequences, roughly three fifths seen once. The sample consisted of blood. Every receptor here comes from a man between 35 and 55 years old in good health.

The V call is TRBV6-5, the J call TRBJ2-7; D is tentatively TRBD1 or TRBD2 (5 bases each). CDR1 is MNHEY, CDR2 SVGAGI, per germline. The CDR3 is made up of 15 amino acids. The V and J ends lost 2 bases and 2 bases respectively, with 13 bases between them. The CDR3 spells CASSYVVEGTYEQYF. The CDR3 DNA reads TGTGCCAGCAGTTACGTCGTCGAGGGGACCTACGAGCAGTACTTC.

The V and J genes are TRBV20-1 and TRBJ1-6; possibly TRBD1 for D (6 bases). The CDR3 covers 15 residues. Germline V gene lookup returns CDR1 DFQATT and CDR2 SNEGSKA (reference sequence). The V end was cut by 1 base, the J end by 10 bases, with 17 bases between. As DNA, the CDR3 is TGCAGTGCTAGAGGGGATACAGGGTCATACTCACCCCTCCACTTT. Its protein is CSARGDTGSYSPLHF.

This clonotype was seen a handful of times. The genes are TRBV12-3 or TRBV12-4 and TRBJ2-7; 7 bases map to TRBD1. The CDR3 has 11 amino acids. V gave up 10 bases and J gave up 2 bases; unmatched junction bases: 2. Here the CDR3 reads CATGTAYEQYF. For the CDR3, the DNA is TGTGCCACCGGGACAGCCTACGAGCAGTACTTC.

V gene TRBV11-2 combines with J gene TRBJ2-1; 7 bases are shared with TRBD2. Trimming cost V 8 bases and J 7 bases; bases outside gene matches: 11. The germline V gene encodes CDR1 SGHAT and CDR2 FQNNGV. The length of the CDR3 is 14 residues. The CDR3 loop reads CASGGSNGRNEQFF. CDR3 in DNA: TGTGCCAGCGGCGGGAGTAACGGTAGGAATGAGCAGTTCTTC. The whole variable domain, remainder taken from reference TRBV11-2 and TRBJ2-1, is EAGVAQSPRYKIIEKRQSVAFWCNPISGHATLYWYQQILGQGPKLLIQFQNNGVVDDSQLPKDRFSAERLKGVDSTLKIQPAKLEDSAVYLCASGGSNGRNEQFFGPGTRLTVL.

The V call is TRBV11-3, the J call TRBJ2-1; 8 bases match TRBD2. The CDR3 has 15 residues. J lost 4 bases, V lost 5 bases, and 7 bases had no gene match. Germline V lookup: CDR1 SGHNT, CDR2 YENEEA. CDR3 nucleotide sequence: TGTGCCAGCAGCACCTCGGGCGGGGGGTACAATGAGCAGTTCTTC. Translation: CASSTSGGGYNEQFF.

J is TRBJ1-6 and V is TRBV3-1, with D hard to call. In germline, CDR1 is LGHDT, CDR2 YNNKEL (reference sequence). Trimming stripped 1 base from V and 16 bases from J, with 14 bases between. The CDR3 loop spans 13 amino acids. In DNA form, the CDR3 reads TGTGCCAGCAGCCAAGGAAATGGGGAGAGACTCCACTTT. This encodes CASSQGNGERLHF.

This clonotype appeared a few times. The chain joins TRBV4-2 to TRBJ2-1; TRBD2 matches 12 bases. Per the germline V gene, CDR1 is LGHNA and CDR2 is YNFKEQ. The CDR3 consists of 17 residues. Losses at the gene ends were 0 bases for V and 4 bases for J; bases not matched to a gene: 4. The CDR3 nucleotides are TGTGCCAGCAGCCAAGAGGCTAGCGGGGGGGGTTACAATGAGCAGTTCTTC. Translation gives CASSQEASGGGYNEQFF.

The rearrangement uses TRBV12-3 or TRBV12-4 and TRBJ1-2; D unclear. V was cut by 0 bases and J by 4 bases, with 24 bases left in between. This CDR3 is built from 19 residues. CDR3 sequence: CASSLALPRTASIGYGYTF. The CDR3 nucleotides are TGTGCCAGCAGTTTAGCGCTACCCCGGACCGCATCCATAGGCTATGGCTACACCTTC.

This clonotype was observed once. The chain is built from TRBV6-5 and TRBJ2-2, with D possibly matching TRBD2 (7 bases). V lost 6 bases, J lost 9 bases, and 14 bases lay in between. The CDR3 extends over 13 amino acids. Germline V lookup: CDR1 MNHEY, CDR2 SVGAGI. The CDR3 DNA follows: TGTGCCAGCAGACGTCCGGGGGGCTGGGAGCTGTTTTTT. Translation gives CASRRPGGWELFF.

V is TRBV28 and J is TRBJ2-5, with 11 bases that match TRBD2. The DNA end lines up better with TRBJ2-7; the J call may be wrong. Germline values: CDR1 MDHEN, CDR2 SYDVKM. CDR3 size: 16 residues. The CDR3 nucleotides read TGTGCCAGCAGTCAACAGACTAGCGGGACCCTGTTCGAGCAGTACTTC. Residues: CASSQQTSGTLFEQYF.

The rearrangement joins TRBV12-5 to TRBJ2-3; unclear D gene. Trimming took 4 bases from V and 2 from J, leaving 16 bases between them. This CDR3 region has 16 residues. From germline, CDR1 is LGHNT and CDR2 FRNRAP. The CDR3 DNA reads TGTGCTAGTGGTTCGATGAGGACCAGCCCCACAGATACGCAGTATTTT. This sequence encodes CASGSMRTSPTDTQYF.

The chain employs TRBV12-3 or TRBV12-4 and TRBJ1-2, with a possible D match to TRBD1 (5 bases). This CDR3 has 15 amino acids. V was clipped by 7 bases and J by 4 bases, with 19 bases between them. The CDR3 DNA is TGTGCCAGCACCCCTTTTGGGACCCTCAGCTATGGCTACACCTTC. This sequence encodes CASTPFGTLSYGYTF.

V and J are TRBV7-2 and TRBJ2-7, with D unclear. V was shortened by 1 base and J by 10 bases, with 8 bases between the two germline ends. Germline V CDR1 and CDR2: SGHTA, FQGNSA. The CDR3 totals 11 residues. The CDR3 here is CASSLDVPQYF. Here the CDR3 DNA reads TGTGCCAGCAGCTTAGACGTGCCCCAGTACTTC.